These T cell receptor beta chains were read from a single sample in a study of identical twins. TCRdb itself ran the 5' RACE reads through MiXCR, one entry per CDR3 protein. The top ten hold 6% to 8.5% of the sample, which has about 290,000 distinct CDR3 sequences, roughly 10% seen once. These records were also assigned to another study, of yellow fever vaccine responses in identical twins.

Sequenced input: CD8+ T cells sorted from blood. The receptors stem from a woman between 18 and 29 years old in good health. Each CDR3 is given with its conserved first and last residue. D genes are given only for firm matches.

D: NA
J: TRBJ2-2
V: TRBV27
CDR3: CASSLRGTGELFF

D: TRBD1
J: TRBJ2-2
V: TRBV29-1
CDR3: CSVTGANTGELFF

D: NA
J: TRBJ2-7
V: TRBV27
CDR3: CASSSQGYEQYF

D: TRBD2
J: TRBJ2-7
V: TRBV11-2
CDR3: CASSLTSGRLYEQYF

D: NA
J: TRBJ1-3
V: TRBV5-5
CDR3: CASSLAAGSGNTIYF

D: NA
J: TRBJ2-3
V: TRBV18
CDR3: CASSPPLRTDTDTQYF

D: NA
J: TRBJ2-7
V: TRBV20-1
CDR3: CSARDSQGGLSYEQYF

D: NA
J: TRBJ2-1
V: TRBV30
CDR3: CAWDSSYNEQFF

D: NA
J: TRBJ2-6
V: TRBV6-1
CDR3: CASSVHHSGANVLTF

D: TRBD2
J: TRBJ2-2
V: TRBV20-1
CDR3: CSARTSGGNTGELFF

D: NA
J: TRBJ1-1
V: TRBV7-8
CDR3: CASSLDYRNDAEAFF

D: TRBD2
J: TRBJ2-5
V: TRBV24-1
CDR3: CATSVQGTGLEETQYF

D: NA
J: TRBJ2-7
V: TRBV4-1
CDR3: CASSPIRDLNSYEQYF

D: NA
J: TRBJ1-1
V: TRBV6-5
CDR3: CASSYSVGMEAFF

D: NA
J: TRBJ2-7
V: TRBV28
CDR3: CASSFIDEQYF

D: NA
J: TRBJ2-7
V: TRBV10-1
CDR3: CASTEQRPTYEQYF

D: TRBD1
J: TRBJ1-1
V: TRBV27
CDR3: CASSSKGATNTEAFF

D: TRBD1
J: TRBJ1-5
V: TRBV3-1
CDR3: CASSQERDRGLGEPQHF

D: NA
J: TRBJ2-7
V: TRBV11-2
CDR3: CASSSSPGLMSYEQYF

D: NA
J: TRBJ2-7
V: TRBV2
CDR3: CASSDVGSSYEQYF

D: NA
J: TRBJ2-3
V: TRBV27
CDR3: CASSLRADRGDTQYF

D: NA
J: TRBJ2-4
V: TRBV11-2
CDR3: CASSLVTSNIQYF

D: NA
J: TRBJ1-1
V: TRBV7-8
CDR3: CASSLLIPGTTDDEAFF

D: NA
J: TRBJ2-1
V: TRBV6-5
CDR3: CASSYLDGNNEQFF

D: NA
J: TRBJ2-1
V: TRBV7-8
CDR3: CASSSTDSHNEQFF

D: NA
J: TRBJ2-7
V: TRBV7-8
CDR3: CASSSKSIVYEQYF

D: NA
J: TRBJ1-1
V: TRBV7-3
CDR3: CASSLLMNTEAFF

D: TRBD1
J: TRBJ2-2
V: TRBV9
CDR3: CASSASGTGGTGELFF

D: NA
J: TRBJ2-7
V: TRBV20-1
CDR3: CSASPPGQGTQSYEQYF

D: TRBD2
J: TRBJ2-3
V: TRBV7-9
CDR3: CAGTSGRSTDTQYF

D: NA
J: TRBJ2-3
V: TRBV15
CDR3: CATSRDEGADTQYF

D: TRBD2
J: TRBJ2-2
V: TRBV12-3/TRBV12-4
CDR3: CASSSGLVNTGELFF

D: NA
J: TRBJ2-5
V: TRBV24-1
CDR3: CATSVGAETQYF

D: NA
J: TRBJ1-1
V: TRBV6-1
CDR3: CASSESHLYRENTEAFF

D: NA
J: TRBJ1-2
V: TRBV6-5
CDR3: CASSYTATYGYTF

D: TRBD1
J: TRBJ2-3
V: TRBV2
CDR3: CASPKGQASPGDTQYF

D: TRBD2
J: TRBJ2-7
V: TRBV7-4
CDR3: CASSQGTSGRYEQYF

D: NA
J: TRBJ2-3
V: TRBV9
CDR3: CASSVGGDPDTQYF

D: NA
J: TRBJ1-5
V: TRBV2
CDR3: CASSEERGQSQHF

D: NA
J: TRBJ2-1
V: TRBV29-1
CDR3: CSVDPIPDGDNEQFF